This T cell receptor (beta chain) was observed in a study of patients and donors after allogeneic stem cell transplantation (dated by TCRdb to 2018 to 2021). The library relied on RT-PCR. Sequenced on a NextSeq 550. TCRdb trimmed public reads at Q25 via fastp, called clones via MiXCR and kept in-frame beta chains. A single entry per CDR3 protein holds the most common genes and DNA from its merged rows. The sample table records 200,000 to 250,000 distinct CDR3 sequences; about 37% of these occur just once. 11% of the sample is in the top ten clones. Points on this clonotype: Its antigen specificity is not known. Per-base qualities were not stored, and no clone one base away is much larger.

This clonotype was obtained from a human donor who was either an allogeneic HSCT recipient or a stem cell or donor lymphocyte infusion donor (not recorded which). It is not recorded whose cells these are; they may come from a transplant donor. The sequenced sample was blood, either unsorted or a sorted T cell fraction (not recorded which).

In nucleotides, the sequence is TGTGCCAGCAGCTTAGCTCCGGACAGGGCGGGCTATGGCTACACCTTC. Its coded protein is CASSLAPDRAGYGYTF. The chain links TRBV7-2 with TRBJ1-2, with 8 middle bases fitting TRBD1. Germline trimming amounts to 0 bases on V and 4 bases on J, with 7 as the count of junction bases outside the gene matches. The CDR3 contains 16 residues, cysteine and phenylalanine counted. The retained sequence is limited to the CDR3, 48 bases, with the frame set at the first base. The germline V gene sets CDR1 to SGHTA and CDR2 to FQGNSA.